These 15 T cell receptor beta chains were sequenced from one sample in a study of neurological immune-mediated disorders. TCRdb recomputed calls from the 5' RACE reads with MiXCR, one row per CDR3 protein. The repertoire has about 59,000 distinct CDR3 sequences, roughly 3.3% of them found once; the top ten carry about 3%. Sequenced sample: PBMCs. Every receptor here comes from a woman aged 30 to 39 with multiple sclerosis.

This clonotype appeared many times. The chain couples TRBV7-9 to TRBJ1-2; D is uncertain. The CDR3 runs to 13 residues. V lost 3 bases to trimming and J lost 4 bases, with 9 bases between them. Germline assignment: CDR1 SEHNR and CDR2 FQNEAQ (reference sequence). The CDR3 spells CASSFNGLYGYTF. Written as DNA, the CDR3 is TGTGCCAGCAGCTTCAACGGACTCTATGGCTACACCTTC.

The chain is built from TRBV20-1 and TRBJ2-3; 12 nucleotides align to TRBD2. The CDR3 runs 15 residues. V lost 7 bases to trimming and J lost 1 base; unmatched junction nucleotides: 6. The germline gives CDR1 DFQATT, CDR2 SNEGSKA (reference sequence). CDR3 DNA: TGCAGTGGAACTAGCGGGAGGTATGGCACAGATACGCAGTATTTT. Protein product: CSGTSGRYGTDTQYF.

The chain couples TRBV20-1 to TRBJ2-2; TRBD2 matches 8 bases. CDR3 length: 15 amino acids. Germline CDR1 and CDR2: DFQATT and SNEGSKA (reference sequence). Losses at the gene ends were 3 bases for V and 4 bases for J; bases not matched to a gene: 7. CDR3 residues: CSASKAGAPTGELFF. In nucleotides, the CDR3 is TGCAGTGCTAGTAAAGCGGGGGCCCCCACCGGGGAGCTGTTTTTT.

This clonotype was recorded a few times. With a much larger clone just one base away, this may be a read error. In this CDR3 the conserved last residue, phenylalanine or tryptophan, is missing, so a read error is likely. The V and J genes are TRBV27 and TRBJ1-2; a possible D gene is TRBD1 (5 bases). The CDR3 length is 17 residues. The V end lost 5 bases, the J end lost 2 bases, and 21 bases lay between the germline ends. The V gene's germline CDR1 is MNHEY and CDR2 SMNVEV (reference sequence). CDR3: CASSPYSGGYENYGYTI. As DNA, the CDR3 is TGTGCCAGCAGTCCATATTCCGGGGGATATGAAAACTATGGCTACACCATC.

This clonotype is medium-sized in the sample. The chain joins TRBV7-9 to TRBJ2-5; TRBD2 might be the D (6 bases). The CDR3 is made up of 14 amino acids. V was shortened by 4 bases and J by 4 bases, with 13 bases between the two germline ends. Germline V lookup: CDR1 SEHNR, CDR2 FQNEAQ (reference sequence). For the CDR3, the DNA is TGTGCCAGCAGCTCCAGGGACTCGGGAGAGACCCAGTACTTC. Its translation is CASSSRDSGETQYF.

This clonotype was counted many times. This rearrangement joins TRBV5-1 to TRBJ2-5; 7 nucleotides line up with TRBD2. CDR1 and CDR2 (germline): SGHRS, YFSETQ. This CDR3 is 16 amino acids long. The ends lost 4 bases at V and 2 bases at J; junction bases unmatched: 11. CDR3 nucleotides: TGCGCCAGCAGCCCCTGGGGGGGGGTCCTACAAGAGACCCAGTACTTC. It codes for CASSPWGGVLQETQYF.

This clonotype was detected many times. The chain employs TRBV5-1 and TRBJ1-1, with 7 bases fitting TRBD1. Germline V gives CDR1 SGHRS, CDR2 YFSETQ. The CDR3 is 15 amino acids. V was pared by 0 bases and J by 7 bases, with 9 bases of the junction left unmatched. The CDR3 sequence: CASSLAFRGTGEAFF. For the CDR3, the DNA is TGCGCCAGCAGCTTGGCCTTCAGGGGGACGGGTGAAGCTTTCTTT.

This clonotype ranks as medium-sized. J is TRBJ1-4 and V is TRBV7-9, with unresolved D. CDR1 and CDR2 from the germline V gene are SEHNR and FQNEAQ (reference sequence). This CDR3 is built from 13 residues. Trimming pared 1 base from V and 13 bases from J, leaving 13 bases between. The CDR3 DNA sequence: TGTGCCAGCAGCTTAGATATGGCCGGGAGACTGTTTTTT. This translates into CASSLDMAGRLFF.

This clonotype was counted many times. V gene TRBV5-1 combines with J gene TRBJ2-7; the D gene is possibly TRBD1 (6 bases). Trimming removed 2 bases from V and 3 bases from J, with 12 bases in between. The CDR3 spans 14 residues. Germline V gives CDR1 SGHRS, CDR2 YFSETQ. The CDR3 DNA sequence: TGCGCCAGCAGCTTCGGCCAGGGGCTCTACGAGCAGTACTTC. It translates to CASSFGQGLYEQYF.

This clonotype was detected many times. The V gene is TRBV7-8, the J gene TRBJ2-5; TRBD2 matches at 7 bases. CDR1 is SGHVS, CDR2 FQNEAQ, per germline. V lost 5 bases, J lost 5 bases, and 5 bases stayed unmatched. CDR3 length equals 13 residues. In DNA form, the CDR3 reads TGTGCCAGCAGCCCCGGGGGGTTCGAGACCCAGTACTTC. Its translation: CASSPGGFETQYF.

Note on this clonotype: The junction shows a germline mismatch at one end, possibly a read error. This chain uses TRBV5-6 with TRBJ1-5, with D hard to call. Germline-derived CDR1 and CDR2 are SGHDT and YYEEEE. The CDR3 is 15 residues long. This CDR3 is CASSLRQSFGQPQNF. Written as DNA, the CDR3 is TGTGCCAGCAGCTTGAGGCAGTCCTTCGGGCAGCCCCAGAATTTT.

This clonotype appeared many times. This chain uses TRBV20-1 with TRBJ1-5; 11 positions agree with TRBD1. V was pared by 5 bases and J by 7 bases, with 19 bases of the junction left unmatched. In germline, CDR1 is DFQATT, CDR2 SNEGSKA (reference sequence). The CDR3 totals 18 residues. CDR3 coding DNA: TGCAGTGCTCAAAGGGACAGGGGGAACCAAAAAGAGGGGCAGCCCCAGCATTTT. Protein sequence: CSAQRDRGNQKEGQPQHF.

This clonotype was counted many times. CDR3 sequence (DNA): TGCGCCAGCAGCTTGGGGGGTTCGGGGACGCCAAACACTGAAGCTTTCTTT. Translated, it gives CASSLGGSGTPNTEAFF. V is TRBV5-1 and J is TRBJ1-1; TRBD1 is a possible D gene (5 bases). In germline, CDR1 is SGHRS, CDR2 YFSETQ. The CDR3 consists of 17 residues. V dropped 0 bases and J dropped 2 bases, with 17 bases sitting between them.

The V gene is TRBV5-1, the J gene TRBJ2-1; D unresolved. The CDR3 covers 15 residues. The germline V gene has CDR1 SGHRS and CDR2 YFSETQ. The ends were cut back, 0 bases at V and 8 bases at J, with 15 bases in the middle. In DNA, the CDR3 is TGCGCCAGCAGCTTGGCGGAAAACTCTGGGGATGAGCAGTTCTTC. This gives the protein CASSLAENSGDEQFF.

The chain is built from TRBV15 and TRBJ2-6, with D possibly matching TRBD1 (6 bases). V was cut by 9 bases and J by 1 base, with 10 bases left in between. CDR1 is LNHNV, CDR2 YYDKDF, per germline (reference sequence). The CDR3 contains 14 residues. The CDR3 is CATNTGSGANVLTF. CDR3 bases: TGTGCCACGAACACAGGGTCTGGGGCCAACGTCCTGACTTTC.